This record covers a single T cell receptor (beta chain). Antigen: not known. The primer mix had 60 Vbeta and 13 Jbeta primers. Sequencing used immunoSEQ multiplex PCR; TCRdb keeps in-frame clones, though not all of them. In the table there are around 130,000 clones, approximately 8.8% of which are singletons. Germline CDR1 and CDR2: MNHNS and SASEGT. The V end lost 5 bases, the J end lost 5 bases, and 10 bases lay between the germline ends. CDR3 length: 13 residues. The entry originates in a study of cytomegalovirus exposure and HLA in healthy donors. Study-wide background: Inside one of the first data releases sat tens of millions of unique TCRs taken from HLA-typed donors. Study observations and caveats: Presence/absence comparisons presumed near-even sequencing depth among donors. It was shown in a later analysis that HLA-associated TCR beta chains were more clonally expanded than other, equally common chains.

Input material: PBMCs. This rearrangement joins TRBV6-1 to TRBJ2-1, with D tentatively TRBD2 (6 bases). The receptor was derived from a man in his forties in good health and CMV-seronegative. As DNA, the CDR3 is TGTGCCAGCAGTCCCCGCGGGGACAATGAGCAGTTCTTC. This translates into CASSPRGDNEQFF.